A selection of T cell receptor beta chains follows, all from one sample in a study of cytomegalovirus exposure and HLA in healthy donors. This table comes from immunoSEQ multiplex PCR, and its TCRdb copy is limited to in-frame clones, with some not included. The repertoire includes about 120,000 clones, around 86% of them detected once, and around 2.2% sits in the top ten. Sample: PBMCs. These TCRs come from a woman aged 35 to 49 in good health and CMV-seronegative. Each CDR3 is given with its conserved first and last residue. The D gene is left open where the match is weak. Size is stated for part of the rows, as once, few or many counts, or as a class when the clone is expanded.

j_call: TRBJ2-3; d_call: TRBD2; clone_size: .; v_call: TRBV6-5; cdr3_aa: CASSFNSGGTDTQYF; cdr3_nt: TGTGCCAGCAGTTTCAATAGCGGGGGGACAGATACGCAGTATTTT
j_call: TRBJ1-6; d_call: TRBD1; clone_size: .; v_call: TRBV2; cdr3_aa: CASSLTGEIRHSPLHF; cdr3_nt: TGTGCCAGCAGCTTGACAGGGGAAATACGGCATTCACCCCTCCACTTT
j_call: TRBJ2-3; d_call: .; clone_size: few; v_call: TRBV14; cdr3_aa: CASSQRQYTDTQYF; cdr3_nt: TGTGCCAGCAGCCAAAGACAGTACACAGATACGCAGTATTTT
j_call: TRBJ2-7; d_call: .; clone_size: .; v_call: TRBV11-2; cdr3_aa: CASSLDEDSPGALYYEQYF; cdr3_nt: TGTGCCAGCAGCTTAGATGAGGACAGCCCTGGGGCACTCTACTACGAGCAGTACTTC
j_call: TRBJ2-7; d_call: .; clone_size: .; v_call: TRBV12-2; cdr3_aa: CASRWDSRYEQYF; cdr3_nt: TGTGCAAGTCGATGGGACAGCCGATACGAGCAGTACTTC
j_call: TRBJ2-5; d_call: TRBD2; clone_size: few; v_call: TRBV5-1; cdr3_aa: CASSLAGSGGAQETQYF; cdr3_nt: TGCGCCAGCAGCTTGGCTGGTAGCGGGGGGGCACAAGAGACCCAGTACTTC
j_call: TRBJ1-5; d_call: TRBD1; clone_size: .; v_call: TRBV28; cdr3_aa: CASGFRAFVRTGNQPQHF; cdr3_nt: TGTGCCAGCGGATTTAGGGCGTTTGTAAGGACAGGGAATCAGCCCCAGCATTTT
j_call: TRBJ1-1; d_call: .; clone_size: .; v_call: TRBV6-5; cdr3_aa: CASSYSGGAFF; cdr3_nt: TGTGCCAGCAGTTACTCCGGGGGAGCTTTCTTT
j_call: TRBJ2-4; d_call: .; clone_size: .; v_call: TRBV6-1; cdr3_aa: CASSAGATAKNIQYF; cdr3_nt: TGTGCCAGCAGTGCTGGGGCTACGGCCAAAAACATTCAGTACTTC
j_call: TRBJ2-1; d_call: .; clone_size: few; v_call: TRBV6-5; cdr3_aa: CASSYSSGISYNEQFF; cdr3_nt: TGTGCCAGCAGTTACTCCTCGGGAATCTCCTACAATGAGCAGTTCTTC
j_call: TRBJ1-1; d_call: TRBD1; clone_size: .; v_call: TRBV7-9; cdr3_aa: CASSQGQKNTEAFF; cdr3_nt: TGTGCCAGCAGCCAGGGACAGAAGAACACTGAAGCTTTCTTT
j_call: TRBJ2-2; d_call: TRBD1; clone_size: .; v_call: TRBV28; cdr3_aa: CASSALPGQAPAGELFF; cdr3_nt: TGTGCCAGCAGTGCCCTCCCGGGACAGGCACCGGCCGGGGAGCTGTTTTTT
j_call: TRBJ1-2; d_call: .; clone_size: .; v_call: TRBV4-2; cdr3_aa: CASSPSVLDGYTF; cdr3_nt: TGTGCCAGCAGCCCCTCGGTTTTGGATGGCTACACCTTC
j_call: TRBJ1-1; d_call: TRBD1; clone_size: .; v_call: TRBV4-3; cdr3_aa: CASSQTGLNTEAFF; cdr3_nt: TGCGCCAGCAGCCAGACAGGGTTGAACACTGAAGCTTTCTTT
j_call: TRBJ1-2; d_call: TRBD1; clone_size: .; v_call: TRBV28; cdr3_aa: CASRTGGAYSLYGYTF; cdr3_nt: TGTGCCAGCAGGACAGGGGGCGCGTATAGCTTATATGGCTACACCTTC
j_call: TRBJ1-5; d_call: .; clone_size: .; v_call: TRBV25-1; cdr3_aa: CASKQGNQPQHF; cdr3_nt: TGTGCCAGCAAACAGGGAAATCAGCCCCAGCATTTT